This note documents a single T cell receptor (beta chain) sequence. Its specificity is not known. TCRdb keeps only in-frame clones here, not all; method: immunoSEQ multiplex PCR. The data contain 330,000 or so clones, 67% of them singletons. This entry belongs to a study of cytotoxic CD8 clonotypes in ibrutinib-treated CLL. Study-wide findings and caveats: Clonality went up at the time of ibrutinib response, stayed stable in sustained remission, and later dropped back toward its baseline level at progression.

Germline loops: CDR1 SEHNR, CDR2 FQNEAQ (reference sequence). Trimming left V 6 bases short and J 0 bases short, with 6 bases between. CDR3 length: 13 residues. The genes are TRBV7-9 and TRBJ1-3; D may be TRBD1 (5 bases). The material was PBMCs, obtained after 36 months of ibrutinib treatment. The receptor was isolated from a human donor with chronic lymphocytic leukemia. The CDR3 here is CASRDNSGNTIYF. The CDR3 DNA is TGTGCCAGCAGGGACAACTCTGGAAACACCATATATTTT.